The T cell receptor beta chain under discussion was sequenced for a study of T-cell reconstitution after alpha-beta-depleted transplantation in children. Findings of the study overall: Expanded graft clones, several hundred of them, were reportedly the source of alpha-beta T cells about two months after transplant.

This clonotype was found many times. Its antigen is unknown. Unique molecular identifiers were built into the TCRbeta library. TCRdb re-called the PCR reads with MiXCR, one entry per CDR3 protein. The table shows around 490,000 distinct CDR3 sequences, with about 10% occurring only once. Trimming took off 1 base at V and 1 base at J, with 11 bases between the two ends. There are 16 residues in the CDR3. Germline V gene lookup returns CDR1 SGHTA and CDR2 FQGNSA. The receptor was derived from a female patient between 2 and 10 years old who had a stem cell transplant for aplastic anemia, so the T cells may come from the graft donor. This sequence joins TRBV7-2 and TRBJ2-1; D ambiguous. Material: PBMCs, mostly from graft donor cells, obtained 180 days after TCRalphabeta/CD19-depleted stem cell transplant. The CDR3 protein is CASSLGGRRSYNEQFF. Written as DNA, the CDR3 is TGTGCCAGCAGCTTAGGTGGTAGAAGGTCCTACAATGAGCAGTTCTTC.